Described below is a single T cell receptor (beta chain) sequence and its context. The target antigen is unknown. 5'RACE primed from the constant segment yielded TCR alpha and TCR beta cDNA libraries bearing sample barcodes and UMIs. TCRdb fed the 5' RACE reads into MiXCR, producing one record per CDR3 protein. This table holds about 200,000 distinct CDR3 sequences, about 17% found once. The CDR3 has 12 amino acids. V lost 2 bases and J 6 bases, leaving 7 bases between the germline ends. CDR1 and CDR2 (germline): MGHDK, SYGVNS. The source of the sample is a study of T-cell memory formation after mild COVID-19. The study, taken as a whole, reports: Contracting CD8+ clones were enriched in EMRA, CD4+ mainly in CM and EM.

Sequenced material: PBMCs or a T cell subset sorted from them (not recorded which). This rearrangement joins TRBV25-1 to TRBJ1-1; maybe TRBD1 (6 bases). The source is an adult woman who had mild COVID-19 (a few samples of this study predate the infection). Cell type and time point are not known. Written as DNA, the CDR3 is TGTGCCAGCAGTGAAAGGGGGTCTGAAGCTTTCTTT. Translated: CASSERGSEAFF.